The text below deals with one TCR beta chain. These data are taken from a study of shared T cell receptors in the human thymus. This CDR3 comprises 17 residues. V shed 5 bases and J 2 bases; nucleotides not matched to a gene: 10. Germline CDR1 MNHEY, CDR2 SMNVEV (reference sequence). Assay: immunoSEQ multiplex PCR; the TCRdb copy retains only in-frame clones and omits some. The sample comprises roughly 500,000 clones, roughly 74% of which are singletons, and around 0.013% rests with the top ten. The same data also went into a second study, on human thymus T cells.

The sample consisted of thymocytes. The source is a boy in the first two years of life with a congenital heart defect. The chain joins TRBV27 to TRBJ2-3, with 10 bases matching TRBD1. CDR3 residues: CASSLPGTGDPTDTQYF. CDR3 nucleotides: TGTGCCAGCAGTCTCCCGGGGACAGGGGACCCCACAGATACGCAGTATTTT.